This TCR beta chain was recorded in a study of T cells in Graves' hyperthyroidism and ophthalmopathy. General study points: Blood held most thyroid clonotypes expanded above 0.001 frequency. A 13 V-J signature model discriminated ophthalmopathy versus stable hyperthyroidism. Ophthalmopathy was model-predicted a median about 6 months pre-onset.

It was RNA transcripts that yielded the amplified TCR beta CDR3 regions. The HTBI primer set served for first-round RT-PCR of the TCR CDR3. TCRdb re-called the multiplex PCR reads through MiXCR, storing one row per CDR3 protein. The data show around 260,000 distinct CDR3 sequences, less than 30% seen once. As concerns this clonotype: Antigen: not known.

Germline V gene lookup returns CDR1 LGHNA and CDR2 YNFKEQ. The length of the CDR3 is 20 residues. V was pared by 1 base and J by 0 bases, with 8 bases of the junction left unmatched. 10 ml of fresh peripheral blood supplied the PBMCs. This sequence was found in a man in his forties with Graves' hyperthyroidism that later progressed to Graves' ophthalmopathy. Input material: blood. This chain joins TRBV4-2 and TRBJ2-2; 13 positions match TRBD2. The CDR3 protein is CASSQATGLAGYANTGELFF. The CDR3 nucleotides are TGTGCCAGCAGCCAAGCGACGGGACTAGCGGGATATGCGAACACCGGGGAGCTGTTTTTT.